Each of the 25 T cell receptor beta chains below was sequenced from the same sample in a study of T cell clones after liver transplantation. Sequencing was performed with immunoSEQ multiplex PCR; in TCRdb, only in-frame clones are kept and a portion is missing. The sample has tens of thousands of clones, 70% to 75% seen once. This specimen was CD4+ T cells from blood, taken before liver transplant. The receptors here all came from a human donor who received a liver transplant.

The CDR3 loop is CASSLGRAGRFLEQFF. The CDR3 coding sequence is TGTGCCAGCAGCTTAGGTAGGGCAGGGCGGTTTTTAGAGCAGTTCTTC. The chain has TRBV11-1 and TRBJ2-1; weak D call: TRBD1 (5 bases). The CDR3 has 16 residues. Trimming removed 1 base at V and 10 bases at J, with 20 bases between. Germline CDR1 and CDR2: SGHAT and FQDESV (reference sequence).

J is TRBJ1-2 and V is TRBV7-6, with TRBD1 matching 10 bases. CDR1 SGHVS and CDR2 FNYEAQ come from the germline V gene. There are 15 residues in the CDR3. V was clipped by 5 bases and J by 7 bases; unmatched bases: 10. The CDR3 reads CASSQETGGKGGYTF. CDR3 bases: TGTGCCAGCAGCCAAGAGACAGGGGGCAAAGGTGGCTACACCTTC. The full variable domain, in which reference TRBV7-6 and TRBJ1-2 provide the parts outside the CDR3, is GAGVSQSPRYKVTKRGQDVALRCDPISGHVSLYWYRQALGQGPEFLTYFNYEAQQDKSGLPNDRFSAERPEGSISTLTIQRTEQRDSAMYRCASSQETGGKGGYTFGSGTRLTVV.

The chain is built from TRBV5-6 and TRBJ2-5, with D possibly being TRBD1 (6 bases). The germline CDR1 and CDR2 sequences are SGHDT and YYEEEE. There are 13 residues in the CDR3. Trimming stripped 1 base from V and 6 bases from J, with 10 bases between. The CDR3 bases are TGTGCCAGCAGCTTGTGGGGGCGGCAGACCCAGTACTTC. Its protein is CASSLWGRQTQYF.

V is TRBV5-6 and J is TRBJ2-3, with a weak D call TRBD1 (5 bases). This CDR3 region has 13 residues. Germline V gene lookup returns CDR1 SGHDT and CDR2 YYEEEE. The V end lost 4 bases, the J end lost 1 base, and 7 bases lay between the germline ends. The CDR3 DNA reads as TGTGCCAGCAGCCCACAGGGCACAGATACGCAGTATTTT. Amino acids: CASSPQGTDTQYF.

This clone came up a few times. The J gene is TRBJ2-5, the V gene TRBV29-1, with a possible D match to TRBD2 (5 bases). Germline CDR1 and CDR2: SQVTM and ANQGSEA. Trimming pared 0 bases from V and 5 bases from J, leaving 13 bases between. This CDR3 has 14 residues. CDR3 DNA: TGCAGCGTTGAAGAAGGGAGCGTCGGGGAGACCCAGTACTTC. Protein sequence: CSVEEGSVGETQYF.

This clone was observed a handful of times. The chain couples TRBV5-1 to TRBJ2-2, with D unclear. V shed 3 bases and J shed 2 bases, with 5 bases lying between them. Germline CDR1 is SGHRS and CDR2 is YFSETQ. The CDR3 has 13 amino acids. The CDR3 DNA reads TGCGCCAGCAGCTCCAGTAACACCGGGGAGCTGTTTTTT. It specifies CASSSSNTGELFF.

V and J are TRBV18 and TRBJ2-7, with a weak D call TRBD1 (5 bases). Germline values: CDR1 KGHSH, CDR2 LQKENI. CDR3 length: 14 residues. V lost 4 bases to trimming and J lost 2 bases, with 12 bases between them. The CDR3 loop reads CASSRGASTYEQYF. CDR3 bases: TGTGCCAGCTCACGTGGGGCATCGACCTACGAGCAGTACTTC.

The chain recombines TRBV6-1 with TRBJ1-5; a weak D match, TRBD1 (6 bases). Germline CDR1 reads MNHNS; CDR2 reads SASEGT. V lost 10 bases to trimming and J lost 6 bases, with 22 bases between them. The CDR3 length is 15 residues. The chain's CDR3 is CATLMGAFGGQPQHF. CDR3 DNA: TGTGCCACCTTGATGGGGGCCTTTGGCGGTCAGCCCCAGCATTTT.

This chain connects TRBV7-2 to TRBJ1-2, with TRBD1 identical over 9 bases. The trim removed 4 bases at V and 5 bases at J, leaving 5 bases unmatched. CDR3 length: 14 residues. Germline CDR1 and CDR2: SGHTA and FQGNSA. In nucleotides, the CDR3 is TGTGCCAGCAGCTCCGGACAGGGGCGGTATGGCTACACCTTC. Protein: CASSSGQGRYGYTF.

The V call is TRBV19, the J call TRBJ1-1; TRBD1 aligns across 7 bases. The V and J ends lost 5 bases and 0 bases, in that order; junction bases with no gene match: 6. Looked up from germline, CDR1 is LNHDA and CDR2 is SQIVND (reference sequence). This CDR3 region has 15 residues. CDR3 loop: CASSPRQGVNTEAFF. DNA for the CDR3: TGTGCCAGTAGTCCCCGACAGGGAGTGAACACTGAAGCTTTCTTT.

This clone appeared a single time. The chain joins TRBV2 to TRBJ2-5; D possibly corresponds to TRBD2 (5 bases). Per the germline V gene, CDR1 is SNHLY and CDR2 is FYNNEI. This CDR3 has 18 residues. V was cut by 3 bases and J by 3 bases, with 23 bases left in between. CDR3 DNA: TGTGCCAGCAGTGAGTTTAAAGGGAGCCGTCGTTTGAAAGAGACCCAGTACTTC. As protein: CASSEFKGSRRLKETQYF.

The chain carries TRBV7-2 and TRBJ2-7; tentative D call: TRBD2 (6 bases). This CDR3 comprises 15 residues. CDR1 is SGHTA and CDR2 is FQGNSA in the germline V gene. V dropped 4 bases and J dropped 1 base, with 14 bases sitting between them. This chain's CDR3 is CASSSEGGTSYEQYF. CDR3 nucleotide sequence: TGTGCCAGCAGCTCAGAGGGTGGGACTTCCTACGAGCAGTACTTC.

J is TRBJ2-3 and V is TRBV7-9, with unresolved D. V lost 1 base and J 5 bases, leaving 7 bases between the germline ends. The germline V gene has CDR1 SEHNR and CDR2 FQNEAQ (reference sequence). CDR3 length equals 13 residues. CDR3 amino acids: CASSLGGRDTQYF. CDR3 DNA: TGTGCCAGCAGCTTAGGTGGCAGAGATACGCAGTATTTT. The whole variable domain, filled in from reference TRBV7-9 and TRBJ2-3, reads DTGVSQNPRHKITKRGQNVTFRCDPISEHNRLYWYRQTLGQGPEFLTYFQNEAQLEKSRLLSDRFSAERPKGSFSTLEIQRTEQGDSAMYLCASSLGGRDTQYFGPGTRLTVL.

The rearrangement joins TRBV5-1 to TRBJ2-3; 12 bases map to TRBD2. There are 16 residues in the CDR3. V lost 4 bases and J lost 1; bases outside the gene matches: 4. CDR1 and CDR2 (germline): SGHRS, YFSETQ. The DNA of the CDR3 is TGCGCCAGCAGCACAAGACTAGCGGGGGGCACAGATACGCAGTATTTT. Its translation: CASSTRLAGGTDTQYF.

The chain combines TRBV27 with TRBJ1-2; unclear D gene. CDR3 size: 13 residues. Germline CDR1 is MNHEY and CDR2 is SMNVEV (reference sequence). With 7 bases removed from V and 0 bases from J, the gap between germline ends came to 9 bases. CDR3: CASKPSPNYGYTF. In DNA form, the CDR3 reads TGTGCCAGCAAGCCCTCACCTAACTATGGCTACACCTTC.

This clone has just one count. The chain uses TRBV15 and TRBJ2-2, with 7 bases identical to TRBD2. Germline values: CDR1 LNHNV, CDR2 YYDKDF (reference sequence). The junction had 7 bases not matched to a gene; V was cut back by 0 bases and J by 3 bases. The CDR3 is made up of 17 amino acids. CDR3 residues: CATSRDKEGRDTGELFF. CDR3 coding DNA: TGTGCCACCAGCAGAGATAAGGAGGGGAGGGACACCGGGGAGCTGTTTTTT.

In its sample, this clone was seen a few times. This chain links TRBV18 with TRBJ1-2; the D gene is possibly TRBD1 (6 bases). Trimming removed 6 bases at V and 8 bases at J, with 16 bases between. The CDR3 contains 13 residues. The germline CDR1 and CDR2 sequences are KGHSH and LQKENI. The CDR3 DNA sequence: TGTGCCAGCTCTGACTCAGGGGATCACGGCTACACCTTC. It encodes CASSDSGDHGYTF.

This clone was seen ten or more times. The V and J genes are TRBV5-4 and TRBJ1-1; 12 positions match TRBD1. Losses at the gene ends were 5 bases for V and 1 base for J; bases not matched to a gene: 6. CDR3 length: 16 residues. From germline, CDR1 is SGHNT and CDR2 YYREEE (reference sequence). Here the CDR3 reads CASRRDRGLSNTEAFF. The CDR3 coding sequence is TGTGCCAGCAGAAGGGACAGGGGGCTTTCGAACACTGAAGCTTTCTTT.

V is TRBV19 and J is TRBJ1-5; 7 bases agree with TRBD1. J gave up 4 bases and V 6 bases, and 3 bases lay outside the gene matches. The CDR3 runs 13 residues. In germline, CDR1 is LNHDA, CDR2 SQIVND (reference sequence). The chain's CDR3 is CASSATGNQPQHF. CDR3 coding DNA: TGTGCCAGTAGCGCGACAGGGAATCAGCCCCAGCATTTT.

The genes are TRBV2 and TRBJ1-2; possible D gene TRBD1, 5 bases. Germline V gene lookup returns CDR1 SNHLY and CDR2 FYNNEI. The CDR3 totals 13 residues. V lost 5 bases to trimming and J lost 4 bases, with 11 bases between them. The CDR3 coding sequence is TGTGCCAGCAGTATGGAGGGGAGCTATGGCTACACCTTC. Its translation: CASSMEGSYGYTF.

V is TRBV28 and J is TRBJ1-1, with D perhaps matching TRBD1 (6 bases). The germline V gene has CDR1 MDHEN and CDR2 SYDVKM. The CDR3 runs 15 residues. Trimming removed 5 bases at V and 0 bases at J, with 13 bases between. CDR3 DNA sequence: TGTGCCAGCAGTCCACCGACAGGATTGAACACTGAAGCTTTCTTT. Protein product: CASSPPTGLNTEAFF. Filled out from reference TRBV28 and TRBJ1-1, the complete variable domain reads DVKVTQSSRYLVKRTGEKVFLECVQDMDHENMFWYRQDPGLGLRLIYFSYDVKMKEKGDIPEGYSVSREKKERFSLILESASTNQTSMYLCASSPPTGLNTEAFFGQGTRLTVV.

The CDR3 DNA follows: TGTGCCAGCAGCTTGGTGCGGGGGGGCTTGAAAGATACGCAGTATTTT. This translates into CASSLVRGGLKDTQYF. This sequence joins TRBV5-6 and TRBJ2-3, with TRBD2 matching over 9 bases. Trimming took 0 bases from V and 5 from J; bases not matched to a gene: 7. CDR3 length: 16 amino acids. Germline V CDR1 and CDR2: SGHDT, YYEEEE.

The rearrangement uses TRBV2 and TRBJ2-1; D call uncertain. Trimming pared 8 bases from V and 0 bases from J, leaving 8 bases between. The germline CDR1 and CDR2 sequences are SNHLY and FYNNEI. The CDR3 sequence is 13 residues long. The CDR3 loop is CASAIASYNEQFF. For the CDR3, the DNA is TGTGCCAGCGCTATAGCCTCCTACAATGAGCAGTTCTTC. The variable domain in full, with the rest retrieved from reference TRBV2 and TRBJ2-1, is EPEVTQTPSHQVTQMGQEVILRCVPISNHLYFYWYRQILGQKVEFLVSFYNNEISEKSEIFDDQFSVERPDGSNFTLKIRSTKLEDSAMYFCASAIASYNEQFFGPGTRLTVL.

The chain combines TRBV10-3 with TRBJ1-3; no firm D call. This CDR3 spans 16 amino acids. Deletions cut 3 bases from V and 0 bases from J, with 12 bases between. CDR1 is ENHRY, CDR2 SYGVKD, per germline. The CDR3 sequence: CAISDYVGSSGNTIYF. Here the CDR3 DNA reads TGTGCCATCAGTGACTACGTAGGGAGCTCTGGAAACACCATATATTTT.

The gene calls are TRBV7-2 and TRBJ2-1, with D possibly matching TRBD2 (6 bases). CDR1 and CDR2 (germline): SGHTA, FQGNSA. The CDR3 extends over 12 amino acids. The V gene lost 3 bases and the J gene lost 12 bases, with 12 bases spanning the gap. CDR3 residues: CASSLQLGGQFF. DNA of the CDR3: TGTGCCAGCAGCTTGCAACTCGGGGGGCAGTTCTTC.